One TCR beta chain is described in this entry. Clones were sequenced by immunoSEQ multiplex PCR, and TCRdb holds only the in-frame ones, with some missing. The table shows 300,000 to 350,000 clones, with around 83% occurring only once. V dropped 3 bases and J dropped 0 bases, with 5 bases sitting between them. The germline CDR1 and CDR2 sequences are LGHDT and YNNKEL (reference sequence). The CDR3 length is 13 residues. The data are from a study of Ad26.COV2.S vaccination and SARS-CoV-2 variants. Specified treatment: about 20 received Ad26.COV2.S at low or high dose, single or two shots; about 5 received placebo; per-sample allocation not given. Sampling happened 63 days after the first vaccine or placebo injection.

This TCR came from a person aged 18-60 years who received the Ad26.COV2.S COVID-19 vaccine or a placebo. This chain uses TRBV3-1 (or the pseudogene TRBV3-2) with TRBJ1-1; D gene uncertain. The specimen was peripheral blood, collected in a trial of Ad26.COV2.S vaccine versus placebo. The DNA of the CDR3 is TGTGCCAGCAGCCATAAGTTGAACACTGAAGCTTTCTTT. As protein: CASSHKLNTEAFF.